These 24 T cell receptor beta chains were sequenced from one sample in a study of cytomegalovirus exposure and HLA in healthy donors. A multiplex PCR was run with 60 Vbeta primers and 13 Jbeta primers. The protocol was immunoSEQ multiplex PCR, while the TCRdb copy is restricted to in-frame clones and leaves out a portion. The sample has under 150,000 clones; approximately 64% are singletons. The specimen was PBMCs. The source is a woman in her thirties or forties in good health and CMV-seronegative.

DNA for the CDR3: TGTGCCAGCAGTGAGCGACTTAACAGGGCCATATCGGGAAACACCATATATTTT. Translated: CASSERLNRAISGNTIYF. The chain links TRBV6-1 to TRBJ1-3; D is perhaps TRBD1 (6 bases). Trimming pared 3 bases from V and 4 bases from J, leaving 22 bases between. The CDR3 is made up of 18 amino acids. Germline CDR1 reads MNHNS; CDR2 reads SASEGT.

The chain employs TRBV10-3 and TRBJ2-7, with a tentative D call TRBD1 (6 bases). This CDR3 spans 14 amino acids. Trimming took 3 bases from V and 5 from J, leaving 14 bases between them. Germline CDR1 and CDR2: ENHRY and SYGVKD. CDR3 nucleotides: TGTGCCATCAGTGACCCAGGGGTGGTGGACGAGCAGTACTTC. Its protein product is CAISDPGVVDEQYF.

The chain is built from TRBV30 and TRBJ2-2; 7 nucleotides agree with TRBD2. The CDR3 contains 14 residues. CDR1 and CDR2 from the germline V gene are GTSNPN and SVGIG (reference sequence). V lost 1 base to trimming and J lost 4 bases; unmatched junction nucleotides: 3. CDR3 sequence reads: CAWSEVAGTGELFF. CDR3 DNA sequence: TGTGCCTGGAGTGAGGTAGCGGGCACCGGGGAGCTGTTTTTT.

The gene calls are TRBV5-1 and TRBJ2-7, with D possibly matching TRBD1 (5 bases). CDR1 SGHRS and CDR2 YFSETQ come from the germline V gene. Trimming shortened V by 0 bases and J by 5 bases, and 15 bases separated the two germline ends. The CDR3 length is 15 residues. Here the CDR3 DNA reads TGCGCCAGCAGCTTGGCAGGGCCACAAAGGGACGAGCAGTACTTC. It translates to CASSLAGPQRDEQYF. The full variable domain, in which reference TRBV5-1 and TRBJ2-7 provide the parts outside the CDR3, is KAGVTQTPRYLIKTRGQQVTLSCSPISGHRSVSWYQQTPGQGLQFLFEYFSETQRNKGNFPGRFSGRQFSNSRSEMNVSTLELGDSALYLCASSLAGPQRDEQYFGPGTRLTVT.

V usage is TRBV19 and J usage is TRBJ1-1, with D maybe TRBD1 (6 bases). The CDR3 has 16 residues. The germline V gene has CDR1 LNHDA and CDR2 SQIVND (reference sequence). V gave up 0 bases and J gave up 2 bases, with 13 bases separating them. The CDR3 spells CASSIEGMGTNTEAFF. Here the CDR3 DNA reads TGTGCCAGTAGTATAGAAGGCATGGGGACAAACACTGAAGCTTTCTTT.

Only a few counts were recorded for this clone. The chain is built from TRBV30 and TRBJ1-5; D is unclear. The germline V and J ends were trimmed by 3 bases and 4 bases, with 10 bases remaining between them. Germline lookup yields CDR1 GTSNPN and CDR2 SVGIG (reference sequence). The CDR3 has 13 residues. The CDR3 nucleotides are TGTGCCTGGAGGGCCAATAATAATCAGCCCCAGCATTTT. This sequence encodes CAWRANNNQPQHF.

The chain combines TRBV9 with TRBJ1-5; D is possibly TRBD1 (5 bases). The V end lost 0 bases, the J end lost 3 bases, and 10 bases lay between the germline ends. CDR1 is SGDLS, CDR2 YYNGEE, per germline. CDR3 length: 15 amino acids. CDR3 nucleotide sequence: TGTGCCAGCAGCGTAGATTGGGGACTCAATCAGCCCCAGCATTTT. This gives the protein CASSVDWGLNQPQHF.

This chain joins TRBV29-1 and TRBJ2-6; tentative D call: TRBD1 (5 bases). This CDR3 region has 15 residues. Between the trimmed V and J ends, which lost 6 bases and 1 base, there was a span of 13 bases. Germline CDR1 is SQVTM and CDR2 is ANQGSEA. The CDR3 nucleotides read TGCAGCGTCTCGCTGGCAGGGTCTGGGGCCAACGTCCTGACTTTC. Its protein product is CSVSLAGSGANVLTF.

V is TRBV29-1 and J is TRBJ2-7, with D possibly being TRBD1 (6 bases). Per germline, CDR1 SQVTM and CDR2 ANQGSEA. There are 11 residues in the CDR3. V lost 6 bases and J lost 4, with 10 bases in between. In nucleotides, the CDR3 is TGCAGCGTCCGGACAGTTTACGAGCAGTACTTC. Its protein product is CSVRTVYEQYF.

The count of this clone is one. The chain couples TRBV30 to TRBJ1-1, with a tentative D call TRBD1 (6 bases). Trimming took 4 bases from V and 5 from J, leaving 11 bases between them. The germline V gene has CDR1 GTSNPN and CDR2 SVGIG (reference sequence). The CDR3 extends over 12 amino acids. CDR3 sequence reads: CAWNRAETEAFF. In nucleotides, the CDR3 is TGTGCCTGGAACAGGGCCGAGACTGAAGCTTTCTTT.

This clone was recorded a few times. The chain recombines TRBV19 with TRBJ2-3, with 8 bases that match TRBD1. The V and J ends lost 4 bases and 2 bases, in that order; junction bases with no gene match: 2. Germline CDR1 reads LNHDA; CDR2 reads SQIVND (reference sequence). The CDR3 runs 14 residues. The CDR3 loop is CASSNRGATDTQYF. Written as DNA, the CDR3 is TGTGCCAGTAGTAACAGGGGGGCCACAGATACGCAGTATTTT.

V usage is TRBV29-1 and J usage is TRBJ2-3; 9 bases are shared with TRBD1. This CDR3 comprises 15 residues. Germline trimming cut 7 bases from V and 5 bases from J; bases unmatched to any gene: 13. CDR1 SQVTM and CDR2 ANQGSEA come from the germline V gene. CDR3 nucleotides: TGCAGCGGTCGGACGCCGGGACAGGGAGGAGATACGCAGTATTTT. This sequence encodes CSGRTPGQGGDTQYF.

V gene TRBV2 combines with J gene TRBJ2-5; maybe TRBD2 (5 bases). Germline V CDR1 and CDR2: SNHLY, FYNNEI. V was clipped by 0 bases and J by 5 bases, with 10 bases between them. There are 14 residues in the CDR3. The CDR3 loop is CASSEADSAETQYF. DNA of the CDR3: TGTGCCAGCAGTGAAGCGGACTCAGCGGAGACCCAGTACTTC.

Only a few counts were recorded for this clone. The chain uses TRBV19 and TRBJ1-1; 7 nucleotides match TRBD1. CDR1 and CDR2 (germline): LNHDA, SQIVND (reference sequence). The CDR3 has 13 residues. V trimming: 5 bases; J trimming: 5 bases; junction bases outside the gene matches: 5. This CDR3 is CASSFVGQTEAFF. CDR3 nucleotides: TGTGCCAGTAGTTTCGTGGGACAGACTGAAGCTTTCTTT.

As to this clone: The same CDR3 can be traced to other DNA sequences in this sample. The chain couples TRBV4-2 to TRBJ1-4; 8 positions agree with TRBD1. This CDR3 region has 15 residues. Germline lookup yields CDR1 LGHNA and CDR2 YNFKEQ. With V trimmed by 0 bases and J by 8 bases, 5 bases remained unmatched. The CDR3 protein is CASSQETGVGEKLFF. CDR3 DNA: TGTGCCAGCAGCCAAGAGACAGGGGTGGGGGAAAAACTGTTTTTT.

The chain has TRBV5-1 and TRBJ1-1; 8 nucleotides line up with TRBD1. This CDR3 contains 15 residues. Germline trimming cut 4 bases from V and 0 bases from J; bases unmatched to any gene: 5. CDR1 SGHRS and CDR2 YFSETQ come from the germline V gene. CDR3 nucleotide sequence: TGCGCCAGCAGCACCTCAGGGGGCATGAACACTGAAGCTTTCTTT. It translates to CASSTSGGMNTEAFF.

The rearrangement uses TRBV5-8 and TRBJ2-2; 8 positions match TRBD1. This CDR3 comprises 16 residues. In germline, CDR1 is SGHTS, CDR2 YDEGEE. V gave up 2 bases and J gave up 4 bases; unmatched junction bases: 7. The CDR3 region has the DNA TGTGCCAGCAGCTTTCCAACAGGGGGTTTCACCGGGGAGCTGTTTTTT. Protein: CASSFPTGGFTGELFF.

The chain combines TRBV29-1 with TRBJ1-2, with 9 bases lining up with TRBD1. The CDR3 extends over 14 amino acids. The junction had 12 bases not matched to a gene; V was cut back by 5 bases and J by 8 bases. The germline gives CDR1 SQVTM, CDR2 ANQGSEA. CDR3 region: CSVRRDRVNGGYTF. The CDR3 region has the DNA TGCAGCGTTCGCCGGGACAGGGTAAACGGGGGCTACACCTTC.

The V call is TRBV6-1, the J call TRBJ2-7; D is unclear. Trimming pared 1 base from V and 0 bases from J, leaving 7 bases between. The CDR3 extends over 14 amino acids. The germline CDR1 and CDR2 sequences are MNHNS and SASEGT. The CDR3 nucleotides read TGTGCCAGCAGTGAAGGGAGCTCCTCCTACGAGCAGTACTTC. Encoded protein: CASSEGSSSYEQYF.

The V call is TRBV15, the J call TRBJ1-2; a weak D match, TRBD1 (6 bases). V was cut by 1 base and J by 8 bases, with 20 bases left in between. There are 16 residues in the CDR3. In germline, CDR1 is LNHNV, CDR2 YYDKDF (reference sequence). CDR3 in amino acids: CATSRAGTLIYGGYTF. The CDR3 DNA sequence: TGTGCCACCAGCAGAGCTGGGACACTTATCTATGGAGGCTACACCTTC.

The chain links TRBV19 to TRBJ2-1; D is perhaps TRBD2 (7 bases). CDR1 LNHDA and CDR2 SQIVND come from the germline V gene (reference sequence). Trimming cost V 5 bases and J 8 bases, with 16 bases left between them. The CDR3 is made up of 14 amino acids. In DNA form, the CDR3 reads TGTGCCAGTAGTTCTAGGGGGGGACCCGATGAGCAGTTCTTC. Protein: CASSSRGGPDEQFF.

The sample holds a few counts of this clone. CDR3 sequence: CASSLISDRGSYEQYF. CDR3 sequence (DNA): TGTGCCAGCAGCTTGATATCGGACAGGGGCTCCTACGAGCAGTACTTC. This sequence joins TRBV5-4 and TRBJ2-7; 9 nucleotides align to TRBD1. CDR3 length: 16 residues. The germline CDR1 and CDR2 sequences are SGHNT and YYREEE (reference sequence). The V and J ends lost 1 base and 0 bases, in that order; junction bases with no gene match: 5.

The sample holds a few counts of this clone. This chain links TRBV9 with TRBJ2-7; D gene ambiguous. From germline, CDR1 is SGDLS and CDR2 YYNGEE. CDR3 length equals 12 residues. Trimming removed 4 bases at V and 5 bases at J, with 10 bases between. The CDR3 nucleotides are TGTGCCAGCAGCCCCCGCCCTAACGAGCAGTACTTC. Residues: CASSPRPNEQYF.

V usage is TRBV28 and J usage is TRBJ1-1; D gene uncertain. CDR3 length equals 11 residues. CDR1 and CDR2 from the germline V gene are MDHEN and SYDVKM. The CDR3 DNA is TGTGCGATTGAGCTGAACACTGAAGCTTTCTTT. The encoded protein is CAIELNTEAFF.